These T cell receptor beta chains were read from a single sample in a study of identical twins. MiXCR, applied by TCRdb to the 5' RACE reads, yields one record per CDR3 protein. The table lists 470,000 or so distinct CDR3 sequences, approximately 25% of them singletons. Separately, the same data were catalogued under a study of T cells expressing NK-cell markers.

The specimen was CD4+ T cells sorted from blood. The receptors come from a young woman in good health. Each CDR3 is given with its conserved first and last residue. Fields, in order: V gene, J gene, CDR3 protein.

>TRBV6-1|TRBJ1-2
CASTLVWTLNYGYTF
>TRBV20-1|TRBJ2-5
CSCLAYEETQYF
>TRBV6-5|TRBJ1-2
CASSYWGGTAGYGYTF
>TRBV20-1|TRBJ2-1
CSAWDTPNNEQFF
>TRBV12-3/TRBV12-4|TRBJ1-1
CASTERYTEAFF
>TRBV6-1|TRBJ1-4
CATRGPPNEKLFF
>TRBV20-1|TRBJ2-7
CSARGGFPEQYF
>TRBV20-1|TRBJ1-5
CSARQVSGQGAQPQHF
>TRBV3-1|TRBJ1-2
CASSRGQDLLTTF
>TRBV6-1|TRBJ1-1
CAGLGWVGNTEAFF
>TRBV6-1|TRBJ1-5
CASGGRGGNQPQHF
>TRBV5-6|TRBJ2-1
CASSLNFNEQFF
>TRBV9|TRBJ2-2
CASNSRGGPGELFF
>TRBV27|TRBJ2-7
CASRTTIMVPSYEQYF
>TRBV6-5|TRBJ2-4
CASSYSGNSVNIQYF
>TRBV6-5|TRBJ2-7
CASSSRQGLSYERVF
>TRBV25-1|TRBJ1-5
CASSPGGSGNQPQHF
>TRBV7-2|TRBJ1-6
CASSLGWAAIIAPLHF
>TRBV29-1|TRBJ2-5
CSGNRAEETQYF
>TRBV10-2|TRBJ2-1
CASSPHTSGSYNEQFF
>TRBV20-1|TRBJ2-3
CSARVRDTQYF
>TRBV7-8|TRBJ2-3
CASSQRQITDTQYF
>TRBV11-2|TRBJ2-7
CASSLVLQNSYEQYF
>TRBV6-5|TRBJ1-2
CASGQYYGYTF
>TRBV27|TRBJ1-1
CASSRNLNTEAFF
>TRBV7-9|TRBJ2-7
CASSKRLAGVVDEQYF
>TRBV5-1|TRBJ2-5
CASSLAQQETQYF
>TRBV7-4|TRBJ2-1
CASSCLAGPYNEQFF
>TRBV5-1|TRBJ2-7
CASSLARDVYEQYF
>TRBV7-2|TRBJ2-2
CASSLDFVANTGELFF
>TRBV20-1|TRBJ2-2
CSAREWGGDSTGELFF
>TRBV6-8|TRBJ2-1
CASSFATSGNSYNEQFF
>TRBV20-1|TRBJ2-7
CSARPGTYEQYF
>TRBV20-1|TRBJ1-5
CSARDRTYQPQHF
>TRBV20-1|TRBJ2-2
CSASSPASPLGEGELFF
>TRBV5-1|TRBJ2-3
CASSLVSAGGAQYF
>TRBV14|TRBJ2-1
CASSQGGASYNEQFF
>TRBV7-2|TRBJ2-1
CASSWGLAVYNEQFF
>TRBV20-1|TRBJ2-1
CSARGGRTSGWGFF
>TRBV7-2|TRBJ2-7
CASTSRQGVGEQYF
>TRBV6-2/TRBV6-3|TRBJ2-3
CASSYSIFGATDTQYF
>TRBV7-2|TRBJ2-2
CASSLVPGQNTGELFF